This T cell receptor (beta chain) was identified during a study of shared clonotypes between healthy human individuals. Study background: CD4 naive and CD4 memory each took three plates per donor, while CD8 naive took two and CD8 memory one. General study points: Larger estimated richness was generally seen in naive subsets than in memory subsets. Enrolling few donors narrowed the genetic and exposure-history diversity that was represented.

CD8 memory fractions consisted of CD45RO+ and CCR7-negative CD45RA+ TemRA cells together. Remarks on this clone: The antigen is unknown.

Germline CDR1 reads MRHNA; CDR2 reads SNTAGT. Trimming took 5 bases from V and 7 from J; bases not matched to a gene: 8. The CDR3 consists of 13 residues. The method was immunoSEQ multiplex PCR; TCRdb's version includes in-frame clones alone and lacks a portion of them. The top ten clones hold around 24% of a sample with 90,000 to 120,000 clones, around 65% of them seen once. The V call is TRBV6-4, the J call TRBJ2-7; 7 nucleotides align to TRBD1. Input material: memory CD8+ T cells sorted from blood. Sample subset: CD45RO+ cells pooled with CCR7-negative TemRA cells. This TCR derives from a woman aged 25 to 39 in good health. The CDR3 DNA sequence: TGTGCCAGCAGTACAGGGGACGCAGGAGAGCAGTACTTC. This translates into CASSTGDAGEQYF.